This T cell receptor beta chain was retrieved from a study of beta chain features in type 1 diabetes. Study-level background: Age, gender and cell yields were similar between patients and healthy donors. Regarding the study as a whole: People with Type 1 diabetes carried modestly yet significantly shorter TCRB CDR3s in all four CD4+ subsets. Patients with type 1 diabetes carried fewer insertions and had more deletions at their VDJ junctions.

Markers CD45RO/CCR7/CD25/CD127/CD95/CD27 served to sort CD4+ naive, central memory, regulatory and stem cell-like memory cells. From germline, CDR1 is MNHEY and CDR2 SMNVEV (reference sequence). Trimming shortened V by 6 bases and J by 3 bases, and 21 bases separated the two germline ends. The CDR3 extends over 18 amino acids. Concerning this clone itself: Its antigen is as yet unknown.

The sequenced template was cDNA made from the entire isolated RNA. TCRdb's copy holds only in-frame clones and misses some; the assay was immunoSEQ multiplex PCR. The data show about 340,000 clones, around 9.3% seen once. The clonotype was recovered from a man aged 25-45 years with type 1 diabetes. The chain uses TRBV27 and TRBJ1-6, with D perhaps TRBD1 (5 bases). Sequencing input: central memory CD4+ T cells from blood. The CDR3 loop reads CASRPGTEYGYYNSPLHF. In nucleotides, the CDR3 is TGTGCCAGCAGACCCGGGACCGAGTATGGGTACTATAATTCACCCCTCCACTTT.